This TCR beta chain appears in the sequencing data of a study of cytomegalovirus exposure and HLA in healthy donors. Both 60 Vbeta primers and 13 Jbeta primers went into the PCR. The data were produced by immunoSEQ multiplex PCR, yet TCRdb's version contains in-frame clones alone and is incomplete. The table shows about 170,000 clones, with 80% to 90% occurring only once. Study results and caveats: CMV serostatus was the only recorded immune exposure for donors.

Comments on this clone: Its matching antigen is unknown.

The CDR3 consists of 14 residues. From germline, CDR1 is MNHEY and CDR2 SMNVEV (reference sequence). V gave up 0 bases and J gave up 0 bases, with 6 bases separating them. The TCR originated in a male donor in good health and CMV-seronegative. V gene TRBV27 combines with J gene TRBJ2-7; no firm D call. Sequencing was done on a sample of PBMCs. CDR3 residues: CASSLSSHSYEQYF. The DNA of the CDR3 is TGTGCCAGCAGTTTATCCTCACACTCCTACGAGCAGTACTTC.